The clone carrying this TCR beta chain has a single count. The CDR3 runs 18 residues. These data belong to a study of neoadjuvant anti-PD-1 for oral cavity cancer. Data came from immunoSEQ multiplex PCR; TCRdb stores just in-frame clones and leaves some out. The table has about 80,000 clones, 84% seen once. This TCR was sampled from a person aged 35-79 years with oral cavity squamous cell carcinoma. The source material was PBMCs, sampled before nivolumab (anti-PD-1) treatment. The rearrangement uses TRBV21-1 and TRBJ1-5. TRBV21-1 is a pseudogene locus. CDR3 in amino acids: CASSNGGSRIDSNQPQHF. The CDR3 DNA reads as TGTGCCAGCAGCAATGGGGGGTCGCGGATAGATAGCAATCAGCCCCAGCATTTT.